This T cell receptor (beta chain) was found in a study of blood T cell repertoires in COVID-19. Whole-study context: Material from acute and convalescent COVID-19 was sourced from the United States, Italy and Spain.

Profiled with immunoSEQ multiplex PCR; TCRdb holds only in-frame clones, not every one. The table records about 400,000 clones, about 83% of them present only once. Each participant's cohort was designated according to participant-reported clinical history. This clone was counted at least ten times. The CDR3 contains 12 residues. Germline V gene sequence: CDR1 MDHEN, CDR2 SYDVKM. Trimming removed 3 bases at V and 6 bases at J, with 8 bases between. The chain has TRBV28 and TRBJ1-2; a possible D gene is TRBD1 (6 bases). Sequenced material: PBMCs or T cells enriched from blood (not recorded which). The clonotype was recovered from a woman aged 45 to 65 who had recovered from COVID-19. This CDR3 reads CASSFSGDGYTF. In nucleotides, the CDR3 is TGTGCCAGCAGTTTTTCAGGGGATGGCTACACCTTC.